This TCR beta chain was sequenced during a study of blood T cells in healthy people across ages. The use of a sample-barcoded 5' primer and a J-beta primer mix characterized a second PCR of roughly 7 to 12 cycles. Each cDNA molecule received a tag from a template-switch adaptor that had 12 random nucleotides. TCRdb ran MiXCR on the 5' RACE reads and lists one entry per CDR3 protein. The sample consists of over 1,500,000 distinct CDR3 sequences, about two fifths of them appearing once. Findings and caveats of the study: The unknown donor CMV status may have confounded expanded clonotype changes.

To note about this clonotype: Its cognate antigen is unknown.

Germline V gene sequence: CDR1 MNHEY, CDR2 SVGAGI. Trimming took off 6 bases at V and 6 bases at J, with 8 bases between the two ends. CDR3 length: 12 residues. Total RNA extraction produced at least 5.5 micrograms (per sample) for the study. The sequencing sample was made of blood. The receptor comes from a human donor in good health. The chain is built from TRBV6-5 and TRBJ2-2, with D perhaps being TRBD1 or TRBD2 (5 bases each). CDR3 in amino acids: CASSRGPGELFF. The CDR3 DNA reads as TGTGCCAGCAGCCGGGGACCCGGGGAGCTGTTTTTT.